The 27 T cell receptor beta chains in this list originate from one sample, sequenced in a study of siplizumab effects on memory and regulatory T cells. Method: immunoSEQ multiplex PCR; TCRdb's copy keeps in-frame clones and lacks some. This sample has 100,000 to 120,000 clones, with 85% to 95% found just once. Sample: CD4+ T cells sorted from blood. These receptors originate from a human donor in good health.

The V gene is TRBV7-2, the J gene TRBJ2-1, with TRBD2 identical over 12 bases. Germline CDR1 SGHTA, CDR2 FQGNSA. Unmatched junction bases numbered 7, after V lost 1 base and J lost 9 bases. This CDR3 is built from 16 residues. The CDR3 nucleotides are TGTGCCAGCAGCTTAGGGGCTAGCGGGAGGGCAGGTGAGCAGTTCTTC. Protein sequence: CASSLGASGRAGEQFF.

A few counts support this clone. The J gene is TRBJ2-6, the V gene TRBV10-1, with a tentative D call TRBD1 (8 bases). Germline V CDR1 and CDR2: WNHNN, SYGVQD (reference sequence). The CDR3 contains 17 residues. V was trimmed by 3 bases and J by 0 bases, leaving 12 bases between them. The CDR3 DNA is TGCGCCAGCAGTGAACAGGGGGACTACTCTGGGGCCAACGTCCTGACTTTC. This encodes CASSEQGDYSGANVLTF.

The CDR3 loop reads CASSFGRGSYNEQFF. DNA of the CDR3: TGTGCCAGCAGCTTCGGCCGGGGCTCCTACAATGAGCAGTTCTTC. The rearrangement links TRBV11-3 to TRBJ2-1; D possibly corresponds to TRBD2 (5 bases). V lost 3 bases and J 0 bases, leaving 9 bases between the germline ends. This CDR3 region has 15 residues. Germline V gene sequence: CDR1 SGHNT, CDR2 YENEEA.

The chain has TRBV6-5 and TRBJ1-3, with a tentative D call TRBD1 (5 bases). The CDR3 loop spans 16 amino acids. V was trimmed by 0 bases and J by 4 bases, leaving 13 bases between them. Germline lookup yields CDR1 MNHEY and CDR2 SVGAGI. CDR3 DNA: TGTGCCAGCAGTTACTCGAGCCAGACAGCCGGAAACACCATATATTTT. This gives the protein CASSYSSQTAGNTIYF.

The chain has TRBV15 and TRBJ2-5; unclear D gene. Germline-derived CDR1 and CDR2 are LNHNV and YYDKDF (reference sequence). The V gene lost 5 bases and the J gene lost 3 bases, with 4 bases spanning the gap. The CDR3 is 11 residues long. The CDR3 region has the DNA TGTGCCACCAGCGACGAAGAGACCCAGTACTTC. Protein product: CATSDEETQYF.

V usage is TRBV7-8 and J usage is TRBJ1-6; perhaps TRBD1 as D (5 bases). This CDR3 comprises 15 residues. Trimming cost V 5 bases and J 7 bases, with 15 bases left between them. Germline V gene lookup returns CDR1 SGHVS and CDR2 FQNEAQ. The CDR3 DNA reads TGTGCCAGCAGCCCATCGGGGGGAAGAAATTCACCCCTCCACTTT. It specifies CASSPSGGRNSPLHF.

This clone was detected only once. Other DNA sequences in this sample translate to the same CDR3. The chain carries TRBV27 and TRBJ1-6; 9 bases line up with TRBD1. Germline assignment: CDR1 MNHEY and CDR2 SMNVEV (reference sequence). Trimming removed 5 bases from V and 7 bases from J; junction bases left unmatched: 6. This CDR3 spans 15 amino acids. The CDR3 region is CASSHSGQGNSPLHF. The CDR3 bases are TGTGCCAGCAGTCACTCGGGACAGGGAAATTCACCCCTCCACTTT.

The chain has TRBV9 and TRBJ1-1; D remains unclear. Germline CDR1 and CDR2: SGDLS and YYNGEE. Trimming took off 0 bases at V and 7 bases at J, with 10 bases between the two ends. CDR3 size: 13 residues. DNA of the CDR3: TGTGCCAGCAGCGTAGAGATGGTTGGTGAAGCTTTCTTT. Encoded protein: CASSVEMVGEAFF.

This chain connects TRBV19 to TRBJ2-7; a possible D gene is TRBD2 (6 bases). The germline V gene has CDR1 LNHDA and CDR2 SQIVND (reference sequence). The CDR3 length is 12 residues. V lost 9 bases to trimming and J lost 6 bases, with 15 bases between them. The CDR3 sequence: CASNGGGTEQYF. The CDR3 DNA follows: TGTGCCAGCAACGGTGGGGGGACCGAGCAGTACTTC.

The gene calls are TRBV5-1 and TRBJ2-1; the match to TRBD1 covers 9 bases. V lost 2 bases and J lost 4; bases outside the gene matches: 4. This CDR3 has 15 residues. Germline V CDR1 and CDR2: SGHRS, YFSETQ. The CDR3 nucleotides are TGCGCCAGCAGCTTTCCCGGGACAGGGTACAATGAGCAGTTCTTC. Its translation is CASSFPGTGYNEQFF.

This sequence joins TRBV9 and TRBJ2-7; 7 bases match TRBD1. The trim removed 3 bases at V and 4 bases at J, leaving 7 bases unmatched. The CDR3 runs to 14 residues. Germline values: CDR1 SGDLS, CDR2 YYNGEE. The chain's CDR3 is CASSATGTVYEQYF. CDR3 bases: TGTGCCAGCAGCGCAACCGGGACAGTATACGAGCAGTACTTC.

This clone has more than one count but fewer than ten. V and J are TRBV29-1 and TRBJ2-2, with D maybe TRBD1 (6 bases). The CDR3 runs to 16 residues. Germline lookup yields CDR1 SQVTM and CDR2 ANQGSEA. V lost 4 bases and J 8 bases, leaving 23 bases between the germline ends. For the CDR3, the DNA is TGCAGCGTTGGAAGAGGTACAGGGACCAACTTGGGGGAGCTGTTTTTT. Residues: CSVGRGTGTNLGELFF.

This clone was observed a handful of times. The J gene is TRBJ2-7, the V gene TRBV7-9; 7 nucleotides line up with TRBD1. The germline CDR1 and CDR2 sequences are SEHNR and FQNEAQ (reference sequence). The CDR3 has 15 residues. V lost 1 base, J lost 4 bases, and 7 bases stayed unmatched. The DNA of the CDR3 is TGTGCCAGCAGCTTAGAAGGGGGCGCTAGGTACGAGCAGTACTTC. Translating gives CASSLEGGARYEQYF. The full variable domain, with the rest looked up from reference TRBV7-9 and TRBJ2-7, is DTGVSQNPRHKITKRGQNVTFRCDPISEHNRLYWYRQTLGQGPEFLTYFQNEAQLEKSRLLSDRFSAERPKGSFSTLEIQRTEQGDSAMYLCASSLEGGARYEQYFGPGTRLTVT.

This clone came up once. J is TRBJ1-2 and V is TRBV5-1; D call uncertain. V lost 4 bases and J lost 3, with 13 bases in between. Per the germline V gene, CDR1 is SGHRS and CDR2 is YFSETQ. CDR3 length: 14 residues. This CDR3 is CASSVLQSDYGYTF. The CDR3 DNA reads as TGCGCCAGCAGCGTACTACAGAGCGACTATGGCTACACCTTC.

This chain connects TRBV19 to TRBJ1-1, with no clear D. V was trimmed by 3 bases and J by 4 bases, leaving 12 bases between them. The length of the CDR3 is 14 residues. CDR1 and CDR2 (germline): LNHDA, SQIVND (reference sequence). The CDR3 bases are TGTGCCAGTAGTATGGATAGGGCCAGCACTGAAGCTTTCTTT. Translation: CASSMDRASTEAFF. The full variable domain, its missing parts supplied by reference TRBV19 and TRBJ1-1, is DGGITQSPKYLFRKEGQNVTLSCEQNLNHDAMYWYRQDPGQGLRLIYYSQIVNDFQKGDIAEGYSVSREKKESFPLTVTSAQKNPTAFYLCASSMDRASTEAFFGQGTRLTVV.

The CDR3 DNA reads as TGTGCCAGCAGCTTAGAGCCAGGGAGCAATCAGCCCCAGCATTTT. This sequence encodes CASSLEPGSNQPQHF. The rearrangement links TRBV7-2 to TRBJ1-5; TRBD1 is a possible D gene (5 bases). The CDR3 consists of 15 residues. In germline, CDR1 is SGHTA, CDR2 FQGNSA. Trimming stripped 1 base from V and 1 base from J, with 8 bases between.

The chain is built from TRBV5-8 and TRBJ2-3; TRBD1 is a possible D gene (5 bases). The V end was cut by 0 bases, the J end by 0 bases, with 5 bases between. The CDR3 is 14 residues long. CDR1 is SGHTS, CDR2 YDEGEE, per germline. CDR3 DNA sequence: TGTGCCAGCAGCTTGGAGGGGAGCACAGATACGCAGTATTTT. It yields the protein CASSLEGSTDTQYF.

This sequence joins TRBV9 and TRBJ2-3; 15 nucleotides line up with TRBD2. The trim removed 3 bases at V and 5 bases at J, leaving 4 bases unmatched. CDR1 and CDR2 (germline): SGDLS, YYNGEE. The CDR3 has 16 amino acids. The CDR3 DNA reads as TGTGCCAGCAGCGAGGGACTAGCGGGGGGCCGAGATACGCAGTATTTT. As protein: CASSEGLAGGRDTQYF.

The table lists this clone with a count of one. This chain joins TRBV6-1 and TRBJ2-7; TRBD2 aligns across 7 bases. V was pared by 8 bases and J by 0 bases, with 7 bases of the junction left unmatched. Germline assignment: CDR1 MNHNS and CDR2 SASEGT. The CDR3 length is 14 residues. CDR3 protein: CASELGGSSYEQYF. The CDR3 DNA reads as TGTGCCAGCGAGTTGGGCGGGAGCTCCTACGAGCAGTACTTC.

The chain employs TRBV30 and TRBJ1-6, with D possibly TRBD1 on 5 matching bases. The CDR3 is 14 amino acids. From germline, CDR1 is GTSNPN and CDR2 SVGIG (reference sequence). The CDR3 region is CAQGRGGTYSPLHF. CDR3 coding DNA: TGTGCACAAGGGAGAGGCGGGACCTATTCACCCCTCCACTTT.

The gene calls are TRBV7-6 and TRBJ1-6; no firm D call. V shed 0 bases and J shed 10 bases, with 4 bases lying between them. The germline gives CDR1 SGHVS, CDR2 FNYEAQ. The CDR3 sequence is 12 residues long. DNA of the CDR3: TGTGCCAGCAGCTTAGCGCAATCACCCCTCCACTTT. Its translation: CASSLAQSPLHF.

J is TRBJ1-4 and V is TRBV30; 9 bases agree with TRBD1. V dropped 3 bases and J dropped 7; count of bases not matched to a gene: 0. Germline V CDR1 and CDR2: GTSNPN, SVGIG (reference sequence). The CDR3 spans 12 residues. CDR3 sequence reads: CAWRDRGEKLFF. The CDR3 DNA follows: TGTGCCTGGAGGGACAGGGGTGAAAAACTGTTTTTT.

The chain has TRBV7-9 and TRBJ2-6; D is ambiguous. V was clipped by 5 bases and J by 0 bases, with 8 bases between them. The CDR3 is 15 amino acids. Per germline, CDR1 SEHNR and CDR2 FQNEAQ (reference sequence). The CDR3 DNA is TGTGCCAGCAGCCCATTTAGCTCTGGGGCCAACGTCCTGACTTTC. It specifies CASSPFSSGANVLTF.

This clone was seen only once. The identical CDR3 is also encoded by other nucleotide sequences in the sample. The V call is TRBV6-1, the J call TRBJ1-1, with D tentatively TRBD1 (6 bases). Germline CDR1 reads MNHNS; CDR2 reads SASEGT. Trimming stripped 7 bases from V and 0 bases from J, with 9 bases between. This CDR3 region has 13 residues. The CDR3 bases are TGTGCCAGCATTCAGGGGATGAACACTGAAGCTTTCTTT. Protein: CASIQGMNTEAFF.

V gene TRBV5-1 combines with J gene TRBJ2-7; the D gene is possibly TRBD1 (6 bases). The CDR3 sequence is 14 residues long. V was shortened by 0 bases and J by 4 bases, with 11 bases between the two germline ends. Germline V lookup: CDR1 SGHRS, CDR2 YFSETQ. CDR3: CASSLAGQTYEQYF. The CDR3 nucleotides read TGCGCCAGCAGCTTGGCTGGACAGACTTACGAGCAGTACTTC.

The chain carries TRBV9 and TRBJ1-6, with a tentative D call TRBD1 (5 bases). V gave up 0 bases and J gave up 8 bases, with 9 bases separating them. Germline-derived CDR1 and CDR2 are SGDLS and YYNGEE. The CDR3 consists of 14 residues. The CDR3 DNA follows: TGTGCCAGCAGCGTAGCCGGGGCGGATTCACCCCTCCACTTT. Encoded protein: CASSVAGADSPLHF. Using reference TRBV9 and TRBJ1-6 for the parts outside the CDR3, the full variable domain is DSGVTQTPKHLITATGQRVTLRCSPRSGDLSVYWYQQSLDQGLQFLIQYYNGEERAKGNILERFSAQQFPDLHSELNLSSLELGDSALYFCASSVAGADSPLHFGNGTRLTVT.

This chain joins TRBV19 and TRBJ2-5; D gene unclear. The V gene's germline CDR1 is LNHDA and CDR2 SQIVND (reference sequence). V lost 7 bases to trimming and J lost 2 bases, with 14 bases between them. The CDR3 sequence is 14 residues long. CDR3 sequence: CASNNGRRQETQYF. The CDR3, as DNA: TGTGCCAGTAATAACGGCAGGCGACAAGAGACCCAGTACTTC.